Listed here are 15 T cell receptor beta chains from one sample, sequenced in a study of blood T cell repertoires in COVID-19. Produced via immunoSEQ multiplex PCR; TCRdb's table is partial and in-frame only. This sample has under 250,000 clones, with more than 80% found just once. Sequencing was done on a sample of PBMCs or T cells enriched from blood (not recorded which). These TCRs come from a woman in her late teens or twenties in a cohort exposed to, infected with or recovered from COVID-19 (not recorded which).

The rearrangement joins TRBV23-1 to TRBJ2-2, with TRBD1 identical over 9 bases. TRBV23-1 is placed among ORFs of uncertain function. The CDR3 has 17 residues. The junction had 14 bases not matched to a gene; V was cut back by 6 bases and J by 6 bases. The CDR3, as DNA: TGCGCCAGCAGGGACAGGGGCCACCTAGGATTAGCCGGGGAGCTGTTTTTT. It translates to CASRDRGHLGLAGELFF.

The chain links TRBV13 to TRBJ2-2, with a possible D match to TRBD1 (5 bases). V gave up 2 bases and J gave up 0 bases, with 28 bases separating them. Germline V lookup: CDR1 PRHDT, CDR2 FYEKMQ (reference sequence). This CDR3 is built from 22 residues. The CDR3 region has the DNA TGTGCCAGCAGCTTATATGTGTGGACATCGATCGATGCACACACGAACACCGGGGAGCTGTTTTTT. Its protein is CASSLYVWTSIDAHTNTGELFF.

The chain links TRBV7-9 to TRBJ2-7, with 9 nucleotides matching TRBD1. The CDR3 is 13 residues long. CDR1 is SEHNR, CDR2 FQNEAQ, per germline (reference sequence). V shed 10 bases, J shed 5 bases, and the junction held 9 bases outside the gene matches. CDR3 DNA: TGTGCCACCCCGGGACAGGGCAAGGACGAGCAGTACTTC. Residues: CATPGQGKDEQYF.

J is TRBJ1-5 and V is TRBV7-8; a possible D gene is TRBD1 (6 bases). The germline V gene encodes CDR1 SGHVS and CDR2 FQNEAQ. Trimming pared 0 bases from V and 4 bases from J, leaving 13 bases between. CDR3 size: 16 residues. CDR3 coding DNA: TGTGCCAGCAGCTTAGCTTCCCCAGGGGTAAATCAGCCCCAGCATTTT. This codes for CASSLASPGVNQPQHF.

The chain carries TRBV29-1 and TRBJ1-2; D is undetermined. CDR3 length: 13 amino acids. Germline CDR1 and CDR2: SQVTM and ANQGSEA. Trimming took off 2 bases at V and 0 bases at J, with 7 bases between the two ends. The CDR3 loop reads CSVENQSNYGYTF. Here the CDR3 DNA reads TGCAGCGTTGAAAATCAATCTAACTATGGCTACACCTTC.

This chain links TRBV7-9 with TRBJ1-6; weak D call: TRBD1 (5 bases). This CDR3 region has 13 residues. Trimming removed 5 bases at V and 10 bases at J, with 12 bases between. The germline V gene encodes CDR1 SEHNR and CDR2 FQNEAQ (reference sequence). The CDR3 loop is CASSLAGDSPLHF. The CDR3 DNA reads TGTGCCAGCAGCCTCGCGGGGGACTCACCCCTCCACTTT.

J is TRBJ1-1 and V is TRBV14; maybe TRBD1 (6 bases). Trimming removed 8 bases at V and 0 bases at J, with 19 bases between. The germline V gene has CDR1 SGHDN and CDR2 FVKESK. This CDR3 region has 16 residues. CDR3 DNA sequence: TGTGCCAGCTCGGGGACACCCGACTTCATGAACACTGAAGCTTTCTTT. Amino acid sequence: CASSGTPDFMNTEAFF. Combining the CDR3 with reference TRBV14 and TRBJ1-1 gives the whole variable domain EAGVTQFPSHSVIEKGQTVTLRCDPISGHDNLYWYRRVMGKEIKFLLHFVKESKQDESGMPNNRFLAERTGGTYSTLKVQPAELEDSGVYFCASSGTPDFMNTEAFFGQGTRLTVV.

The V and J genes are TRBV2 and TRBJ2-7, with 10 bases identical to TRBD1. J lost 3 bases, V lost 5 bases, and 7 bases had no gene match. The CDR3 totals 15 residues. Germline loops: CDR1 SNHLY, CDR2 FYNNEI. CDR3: CASSSPGTGVYEQYF. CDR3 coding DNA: TGTGCCAGCAGTTCCCCCGGGACAGGGGTCTACGAGCAGTACTTC.

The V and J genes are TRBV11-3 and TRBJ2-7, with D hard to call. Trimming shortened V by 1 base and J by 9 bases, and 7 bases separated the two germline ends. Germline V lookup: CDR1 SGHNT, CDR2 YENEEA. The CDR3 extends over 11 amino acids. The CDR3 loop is CASSLGAPQYF. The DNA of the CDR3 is TGTGCCAGCAGCTTAGGGGCCCCGCAGTACTTC.

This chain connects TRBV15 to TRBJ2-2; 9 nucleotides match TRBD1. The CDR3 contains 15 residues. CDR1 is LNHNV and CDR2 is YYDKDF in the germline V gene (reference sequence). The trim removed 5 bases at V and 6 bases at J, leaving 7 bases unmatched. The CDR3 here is CATSPGQGMPGELFF. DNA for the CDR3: TGTGCCACCAGCCCGGGACAGGGTATGCCCGGGGAGCTGTTTTTT. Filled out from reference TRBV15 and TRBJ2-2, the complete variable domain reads DAMVIQNPRYQVTQFGKPVTLSCSQTLNHNVMYWYQQKSSQAPKLLFHYYDKDFNNEADTPDNFQSRRPNTSFCFLDIRSPGLGDTAMYLCATSPGQGMPGELFFGEGSRLTVL.

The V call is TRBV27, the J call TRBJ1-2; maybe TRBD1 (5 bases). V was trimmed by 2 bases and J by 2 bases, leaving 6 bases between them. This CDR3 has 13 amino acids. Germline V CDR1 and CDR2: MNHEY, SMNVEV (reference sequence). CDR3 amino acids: CASSLDRNYGYTF. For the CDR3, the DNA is TGTGCCAGCAGTTTAGACAGAAACTATGGCTACACCTTC.

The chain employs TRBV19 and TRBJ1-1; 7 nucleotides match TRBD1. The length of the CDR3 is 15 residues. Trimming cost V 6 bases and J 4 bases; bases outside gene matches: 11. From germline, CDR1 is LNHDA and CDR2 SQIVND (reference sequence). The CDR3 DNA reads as TGTGCCAGTAGCCTCAACAGGGGAGTAGGCACTGAAGCTTTCTTT. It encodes CASSLNRGVGTEAFF.

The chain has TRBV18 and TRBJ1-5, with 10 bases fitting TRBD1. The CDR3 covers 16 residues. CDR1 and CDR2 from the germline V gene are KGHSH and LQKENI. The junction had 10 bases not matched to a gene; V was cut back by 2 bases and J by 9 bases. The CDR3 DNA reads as TGTGCCAGCTCACCAGTGGGACAGGGGACCGGGGTGCCCCAGCATTTT. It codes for CASSPVGQGTGVPQHF. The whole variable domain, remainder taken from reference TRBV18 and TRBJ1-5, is NAGVMQNPRHLVRRRGQEARLRCSPMKGHSHVYWYRQLPEEGLKFMVYLQKENIIDESGMPKERFSAEFPKEGPSILRIQQVVRGDSAAYFCASSPVGQGTGVPQHFGDGTRLSIL.

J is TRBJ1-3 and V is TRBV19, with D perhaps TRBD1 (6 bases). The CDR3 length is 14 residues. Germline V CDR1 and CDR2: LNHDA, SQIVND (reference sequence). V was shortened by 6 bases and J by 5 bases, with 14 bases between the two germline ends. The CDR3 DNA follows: TGTGCCAGTAGCCTCAGGGGACCTAGAAACACCATATATTTT. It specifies CASSLRGPRNTIYF.

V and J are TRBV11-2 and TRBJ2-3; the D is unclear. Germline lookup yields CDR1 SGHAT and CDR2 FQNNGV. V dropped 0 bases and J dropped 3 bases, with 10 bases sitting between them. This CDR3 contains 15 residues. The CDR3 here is CASSLEPTETDTQYF. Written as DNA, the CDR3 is TGTGCCAGCAGCTTAGAACCAACAGAGACAGATACGCAGTATTTT.